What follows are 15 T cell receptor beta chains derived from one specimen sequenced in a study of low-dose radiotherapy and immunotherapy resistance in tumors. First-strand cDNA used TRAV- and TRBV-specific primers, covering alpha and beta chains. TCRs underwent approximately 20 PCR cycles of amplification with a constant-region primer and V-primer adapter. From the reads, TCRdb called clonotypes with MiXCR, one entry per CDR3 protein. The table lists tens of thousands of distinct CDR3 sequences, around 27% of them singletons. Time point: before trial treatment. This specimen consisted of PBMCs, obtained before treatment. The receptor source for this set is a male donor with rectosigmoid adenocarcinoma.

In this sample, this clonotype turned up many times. The CDR3 loop reads CASSLRALYGYTF. The CDR3 nucleotides read TGTGCCAGCAGCTTGAGAGCCCTCTATGGCTACACCTTC. The chain recombines TRBV5-6 with TRBJ1-2; no reliable D call. Trimming cost V 1 base and J 4 bases, with 8 bases left between them. CDR1 and CDR2 from the germline V gene are SGHDT and YYEEEE. This CDR3 contains 13 residues.

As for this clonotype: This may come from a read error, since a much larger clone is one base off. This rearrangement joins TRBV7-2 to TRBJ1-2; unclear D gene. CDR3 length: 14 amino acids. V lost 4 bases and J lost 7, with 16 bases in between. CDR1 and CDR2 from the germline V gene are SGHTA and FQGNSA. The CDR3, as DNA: TGTGCCAGCAGCTCGGGCGTCGCAGGAAGTGGCTACACCTTC. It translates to CASSSGVAGSGYTF.

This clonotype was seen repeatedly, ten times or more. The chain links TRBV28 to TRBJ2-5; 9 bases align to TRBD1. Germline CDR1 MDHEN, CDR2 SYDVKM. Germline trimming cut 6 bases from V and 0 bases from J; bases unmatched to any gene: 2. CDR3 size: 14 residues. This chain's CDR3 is CASRGTGYQETQYF. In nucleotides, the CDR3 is TGTGCCAGCAGAGGGACAGGGTACCAAGAGACCCAGTACTTC. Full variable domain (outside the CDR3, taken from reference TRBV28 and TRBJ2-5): DVKVTQSSRYLVKRTGEKVFLECVQDMDHENMFWYRQDPGLGLRLIYFSYDVKMKEKGDIPEGYSVSREKKERFSLILESASTNQTSMYLCASRGTGYQETQYFGPGTRLLVL.

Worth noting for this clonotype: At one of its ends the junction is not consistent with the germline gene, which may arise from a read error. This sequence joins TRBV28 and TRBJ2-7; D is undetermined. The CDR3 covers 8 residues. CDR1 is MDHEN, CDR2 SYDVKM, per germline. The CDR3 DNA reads TGTGCCAGCAGTCTTCAGGACTTC. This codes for CASSLQDF.

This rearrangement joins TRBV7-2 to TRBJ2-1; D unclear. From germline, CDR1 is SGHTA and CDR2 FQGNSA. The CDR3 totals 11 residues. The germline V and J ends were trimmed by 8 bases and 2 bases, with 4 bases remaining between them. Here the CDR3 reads CASSTYNEQFF. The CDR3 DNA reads TGTGCCAGCTCCACCTACAATGAGCAGTTCTTC.

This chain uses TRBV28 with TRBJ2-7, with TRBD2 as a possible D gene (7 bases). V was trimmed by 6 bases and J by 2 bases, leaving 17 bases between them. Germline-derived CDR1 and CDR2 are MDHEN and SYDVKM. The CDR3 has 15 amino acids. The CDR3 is CASSQRGGVAYEQYF. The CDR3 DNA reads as TGTGCCAGCAGCCAAAGGGGGGGGGTCGCCTACGAGCAGTACTTC.

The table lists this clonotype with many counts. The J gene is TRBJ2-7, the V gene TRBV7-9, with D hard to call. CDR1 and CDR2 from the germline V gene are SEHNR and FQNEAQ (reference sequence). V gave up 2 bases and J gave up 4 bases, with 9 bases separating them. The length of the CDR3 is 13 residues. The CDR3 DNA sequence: TGTGCCAGCAGCTTAATGGAGTTTTACGAGCAGTACTTC. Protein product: CASSLMEFYEQYF.

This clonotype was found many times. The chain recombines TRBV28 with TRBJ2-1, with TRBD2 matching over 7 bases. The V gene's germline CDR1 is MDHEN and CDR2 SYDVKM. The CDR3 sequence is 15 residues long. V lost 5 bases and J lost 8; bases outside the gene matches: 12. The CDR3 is CASSQGVSGIDEQFF. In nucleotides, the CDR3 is TGTGCCAGCAGTCAAGGGGTAAGCGGGATTGATGAGCAGTTCTTC.

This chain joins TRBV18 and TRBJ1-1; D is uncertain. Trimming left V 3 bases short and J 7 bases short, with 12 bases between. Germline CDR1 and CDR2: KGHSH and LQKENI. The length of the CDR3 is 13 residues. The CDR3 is CASSPAGDSEAFF. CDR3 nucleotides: TGTGCCAGCTCACCGGCGGGCGATAGTGAAGCTTTCTTT.

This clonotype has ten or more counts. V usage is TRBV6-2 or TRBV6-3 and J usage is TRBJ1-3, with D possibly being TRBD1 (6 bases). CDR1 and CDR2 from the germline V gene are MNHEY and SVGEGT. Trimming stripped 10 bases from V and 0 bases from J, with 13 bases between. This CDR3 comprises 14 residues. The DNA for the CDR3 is TGTGCCACCCGGGGGCCGCTCTCTGGAAACACCATATATTTT. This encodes CATRGPLSGNTIYF.

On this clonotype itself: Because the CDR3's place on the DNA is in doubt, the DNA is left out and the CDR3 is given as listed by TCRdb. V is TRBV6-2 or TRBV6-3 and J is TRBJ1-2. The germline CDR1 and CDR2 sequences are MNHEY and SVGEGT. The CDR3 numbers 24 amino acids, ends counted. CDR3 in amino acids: CASTNQASMYLCASSLQSNYGYTF.

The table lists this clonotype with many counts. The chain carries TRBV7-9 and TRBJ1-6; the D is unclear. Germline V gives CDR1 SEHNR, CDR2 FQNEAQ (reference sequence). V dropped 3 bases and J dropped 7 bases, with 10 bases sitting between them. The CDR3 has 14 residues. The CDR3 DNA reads TGTGCCAGCAGCTTCGACACCCTGAATTCACCCCTCCACTTT. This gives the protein CASSFDTLNSPLHF.

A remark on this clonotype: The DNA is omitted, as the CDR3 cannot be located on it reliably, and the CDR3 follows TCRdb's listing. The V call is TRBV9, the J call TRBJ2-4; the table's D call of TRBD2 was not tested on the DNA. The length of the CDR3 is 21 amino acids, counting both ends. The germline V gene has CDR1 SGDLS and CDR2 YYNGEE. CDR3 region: CASSGGRNSPLHFGQTNIQYF.

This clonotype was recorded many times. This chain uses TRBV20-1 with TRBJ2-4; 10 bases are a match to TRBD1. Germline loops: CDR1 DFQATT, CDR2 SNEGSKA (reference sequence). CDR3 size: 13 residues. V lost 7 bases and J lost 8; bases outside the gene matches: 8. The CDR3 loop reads CSVRQGTGDIQYF. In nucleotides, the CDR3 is TGCAGTGTACGACAGGGGACAGGGGACATTCAGTACTTC.

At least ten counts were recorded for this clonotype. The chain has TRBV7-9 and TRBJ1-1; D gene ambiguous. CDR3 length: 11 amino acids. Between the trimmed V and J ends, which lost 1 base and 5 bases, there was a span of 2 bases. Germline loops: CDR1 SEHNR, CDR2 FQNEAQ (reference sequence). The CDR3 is CASSLGTEAFF. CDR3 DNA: TGTGCCAGCAGCTTAGGGACTGAAGCTTTCTTT.